This is a list of T cell receptor beta chains from one sample in a study of regulatory T cells in long-lasting Graves disease. MiXCR, run by TCRdb on the multiplex PCR reads, gives a single entry per CDR3 protein. This repertoire shows approximately 350,000 distinct CDR3 sequences, 23% found once; its top ten account for about 27%. This sample comprised peripheral blood mononuclear cells (PBMCs), obtained when the disease was refractory, from a patient treated with antithyroid drugs. These receptors were collected from a woman aged 35 to 49 with Graves disease. The CDR3 runs from the conserved cysteine through the conserved F or W. Each record gives: J gene, V gene, clone size, D gene, CDR3 DNA, CDR3 protein. D genes are given only for firm matches. Clone size is stated in some rows and not others, as once, few, many or a class when expanded.

J gene: TRBJ2-7; V gene: TRBV5-1; clone size: NA; D gene: NA; CDR3 DNA: TGCGCCAGCAGCTTGGTGTCGGTGAGCTCCTACGAGCAGTACTTC; CDR3 protein: CASSLVSVSSYEQYF
J gene: TRBJ2-1; V gene: TRBV29-1; clone size: few; D gene: TRBD2; CDR3 DNA: TGCAGCGGCATCCCGGGACTAAGCTGGGGTGAGCAGTTCTTC; CDR3 protein: CSGIPGLSWGEQFF
J gene: TRBJ2-7; V gene: TRBV28; clone size: many; D gene: TRBD2; CDR3 DNA: TGTGCCAGCAGTTCGGGGGCTAGCGGGACCTACGAGCAGTACTTC; CDR3 protein: CASSSGASGTYEQYF
J gene: TRBJ1-5; V gene: TRBV28; clone size: many; D gene: NA; CDR3 DNA: TGTGCCAGCAGTTTTCGAATGGGTTTGAGCAATCAGCCCCAGCATTTT; CDR3 protein: CASSFRMGLSNQPQHF
J gene: TRBJ1-2; V gene: TRBV19; clone size: few; D gene: NA; CDR3 DNA: TGTGCCAGTATATCATCGGGGAAAATCGATGGCTACACCTTC; CDR3 protein: CASISSGKIDGYTF
J gene: TRBJ2-7; V gene: TRBV20-1; clone size: NA; D gene: TRBD1; CDR3 DNA: TGCAGTGCAAGGACAGGGTACTACGAGCAGTACTTC; CDR3 protein: CSARTGYYEQYF
J gene: TRBJ2-7; V gene: TRBV29-1; clone size: few; D gene: NA; CDR3 DNA: TGCAGCGCCGAGGGGTCCGGACACGAGCAGTACTTC; CDR3 protein: CSAEGSGHEQYF
J gene: TRBJ2-2; V gene: TRBV9; clone size: NA; D gene: TRBD2; CDR3 DNA: TGTGCCAGCAGTCTCAGCGGGGGGGATCCCACCGGGGAGCTGTTTTTT; CDR3 protein: CASSLSGGDPTGELFF
J gene: TRBJ2-3; V gene: TRBV28; clone size: many; D gene: NA; CDR3 DNA: TGTGCCAGCAGTTTTGGGGGCACAGATACGCAGTATTTT; CDR3 protein: CASSFGGTDTQYF
J gene: TRBJ2-5; V gene: TRBV9; clone size: NA; D gene: TRBD2; CDR3 DNA: TGTGCCAGCAGCGTAGACCTAGCGGGTGAGACCCAGTACTTC; CDR3 protein: CASSVDLAGETQYF
J gene: TRBJ1-1; V gene: TRBV5-1; clone size: many; D gene: NA; CDR3 DNA: TGTGCCAGCAGCCTTACCCCGGCGGACACTGAAGCTTTCTTT; CDR3 protein: CASSLTPADTEAFF
J gene: TRBJ2-7; V gene: TRBV11-2; clone size: many; D gene: NA; CDR3 DNA: TGTGCCAGCAGCTTAGATCTCGGGGTATCCTACGAGCAGTACTTC; CDR3 protein: CASSLDLGVSYEQYF
J gene: TRBJ2-7; V gene: TRBV28; clone size: many; D gene: TRBD1; CDR3 DNA: TGTGCCAGCAGTTTAATCGCGGGACAGGGTAGAAGCGAGCAGTACTTC; CDR3 protein: CASSLIAGQGRSEQYF
J gene: TRBJ1-1; V gene: TRBV2; clone size: many; D gene: TRBD1; CDR3 DNA: TGTGCCAGCAGTGTACAGGGGCTTAACTCCGCTGAAGCTTTCTTT; CDR3 protein: CASSVQGLNSAEAFF
J gene: TRBJ2-1; V gene: TRBV6-1; clone size: NA; D gene: TRBD1; CDR3 DNA: TGTGCCAGCAGGACAGGGGGCGGGGACAATGAGCAGTTCTTC; CDR3 protein: CASRTGGGDNEQFF